This T cell receptor beta chain was retrieved from a study of shared clonotypes between healthy human individuals. Naive-designated CD8 cells lacked CD45RO, were positively enriched for CCR7, and omitted terminally differentiated effector memory CD45RA+ cells. The method was immunoSEQ multiplex PCR; TCRdb's version includes in-frame clones alone and lacks a portion of them. The table lists approximately 1.9 million clones, approximately 92% of them singletons. CDR3 size: 14 residues. Trimming removed 6 bases from V and 1 base from J; junction bases left unmatched: 4. Per germline, CDR1 MNHEY and CDR2 SVGAGI.

The source of this sequence is a man between 18 and 29 years old in good health. Some clones in this sample may be carry-over from other donors' samples. The sample comprised naive CD8+ T cells from PBMCs. The chain couples TRBV6-5 to TRBJ2-7, with 9 bases matching TRBD2. The CDR3 is CASRLAGFSYEQYF. The CDR3 nucleotides are TGTGCCAGCAGGCTAGCGGGGTTTTCCTACGAGCAGTACTTC.